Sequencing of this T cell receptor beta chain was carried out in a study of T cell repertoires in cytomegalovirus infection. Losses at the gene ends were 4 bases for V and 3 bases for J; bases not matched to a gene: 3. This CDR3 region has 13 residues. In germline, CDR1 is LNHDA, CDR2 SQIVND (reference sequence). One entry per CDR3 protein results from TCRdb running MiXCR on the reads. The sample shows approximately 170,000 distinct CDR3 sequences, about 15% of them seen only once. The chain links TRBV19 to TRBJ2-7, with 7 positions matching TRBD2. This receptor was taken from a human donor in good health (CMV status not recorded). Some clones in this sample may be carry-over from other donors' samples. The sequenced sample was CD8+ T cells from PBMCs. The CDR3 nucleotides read TGTGCCAGTAGTACTAGCGGACTCTACGAGCAGTACTTC. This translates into CASSTSGLYEQYF.